The 5 T cell receptor beta chains presented below share a single source sample, sequenced in a study of a mutant IDH1 vaccine in newly diagnosed glioma. Time point denoted: week 35, safety follow-up. Alongside topical imiquimod, each dose of vaccine comprised 300 ug of mutant IDH1 20-mer peptide. Assay: immunoSEQ multiplex PCR; the TCRdb copy retains only in-frame clones and omits some. The table has 42,000 or so clones, 75% to 85% seen once; the top ten hold roughly 4.6%. No antigens are known for them. The input for sequencing was PBMCs, taken from a glioma patient whose treatment included an IDH1 peptide vaccine. These receptor sequences come from a woman between 45 and 60 years old with glioma.

The chain recombines TRBV5-6 with TRBJ2-7, with no clear D. The V and J ends lost 1 base and 11 bases respectively, with 16 bases between them. CDR3 length: 13 residues. CDR1 SGHDT and CDR2 YYEEEE come from the germline V gene. CDR3 nucleotide sequence: TGTGCCAGCAGCTTGCTGAATTCGGATAGAGAGTACTTC. Protein sequence: CASSLLNSDREYF.

This chain connects TRBV9 to TRBJ2-3; D gene uncertain. V was clipped by 0 bases and J by 2 bases, with 10 bases between them. The germline gives CDR1 SGDLS, CDR2 YYNGEE. This CDR3 has 15 amino acids. The chain's CDR3 is CASSVDLTVTDTQYF. For the CDR3, the DNA is TGTGCCAGCAGCGTAGATCTGACCGTCACAGATACGCAGTATTTT.

The chain uses TRBV19 and TRBJ1-5; 7 bases match TRBD1. This CDR3 comprises 13 residues. The junction had 14 bases not matched to a gene; V was cut back by 10 bases and J by 11 bases. Germline V lookup: CDR1 LNHDA, CDR2 SQIVND (reference sequence). The CDR3 DNA reads as TGTGCCACTTCGGGGACAGCTTATGGGGCCCAGCATTTT. Translating gives CATSGTAYGAQHF.

The chain couples TRBV6-1 to TRBJ1-2; 8 bases fit TRBD1. CDR3 length equals 12 residues. Per the germline V gene, CDR1 is MNHNS and CDR2 is SASEGT. After removal of 6 bases from V and 8 bases from J, the junction contained 5 bases not matched to a gene. CDR3 in amino acids: CASRSDREGYTF. CDR3 DNA: TGTGCCAGCAGATCGGACAGGGAGGGCTACACCTTC.

The J gene is TRBJ2-7, the V gene TRBV2, with D hard to call. Germline loops: CDR1 SNHLY, CDR2 FYNNEI. V was clipped by 9 bases and J by 1 base, with 16 bases between them. The CDR3 length is 14 residues. The CDR3 loop is CARQQVGSSYEQYF. The CDR3 coding sequence is TGTGCCAGGCAGCAGGTAGGCTCTTCCTACGAGCAGTACTTC.